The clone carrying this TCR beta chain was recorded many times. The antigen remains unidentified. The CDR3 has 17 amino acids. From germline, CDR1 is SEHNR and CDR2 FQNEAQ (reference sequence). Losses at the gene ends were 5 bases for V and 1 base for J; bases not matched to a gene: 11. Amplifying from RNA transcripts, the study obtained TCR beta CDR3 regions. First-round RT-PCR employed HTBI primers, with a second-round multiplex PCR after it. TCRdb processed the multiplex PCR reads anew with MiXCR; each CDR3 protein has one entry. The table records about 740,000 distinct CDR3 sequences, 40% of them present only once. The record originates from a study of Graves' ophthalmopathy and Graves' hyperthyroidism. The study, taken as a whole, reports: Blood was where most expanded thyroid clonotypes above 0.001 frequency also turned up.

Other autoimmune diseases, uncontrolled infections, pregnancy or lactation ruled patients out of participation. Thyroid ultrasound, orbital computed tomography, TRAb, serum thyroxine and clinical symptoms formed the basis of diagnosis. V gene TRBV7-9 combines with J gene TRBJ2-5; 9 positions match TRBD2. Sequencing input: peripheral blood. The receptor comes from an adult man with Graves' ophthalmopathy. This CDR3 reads CASSPRSQRGVQETQYF. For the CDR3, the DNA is TGTGCCAGCAGCCCGCGCAGCCAGCGGGGGGTCCAAGAGACCCAGTACTTC. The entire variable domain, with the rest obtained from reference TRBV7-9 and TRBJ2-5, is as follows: DTGVSQNPRHKITKRGQNVTFRCDPISEHNRLYWYRQTLGQGPEFLTYFQNEAQLEKSRLLSDRFSAERPKGSFSTLEIQRTEQGDSAMYLCASSPRSQRGVQETQYFGPGTRLLVL.